Each of the 25 T cell receptor beta chains below was sequenced from the same sample in a study of regulatory T cells in long-lasting Graves disease (dated by TCRdb to about 2021). The label giving this sample's time point can be read as: newly diagnosed GD, antithyroid drugs for less than 3 months. RNA was extracted from PBMCs in TRIzol for both TCR sequencing and RNA sequencing. Library method: multiplex PCR. Sequencing was performed on an Illumina HiSeq 4000. TCR beta libraries were built with iRepertoire HTBI primers and Arm-PCR amplification of CDR3 regions. TCRdb handled the public reads itself, with Q25 trimming in fastp and clone calling in MiXCR, and kept productive beta chains. Identical CDR3 proteins give one entry, which carries the most common genes and DNA. A total of some 350,000 distinct CDR3 sequences appear in this sample, around 15% of them only once. 20% to 25% of the sample comes from the top ten.

This same sample was also part of a study on T cells in Graves' hyperthyroidism and ophthalmopathy.

The source was peripheral blood mononuclear cells (PBMCs), collected at new diagnosis, from a patient treated with antithyroid drugs. The origin of the receptors is a woman aged 18-30 years with Graves disease. Donor details come from another sample of the same person, matched by shared clones.

The table lists this clonotype with many counts. This chain uses TRBV7-3 with TRBJ2-5; the D gene is possibly TRBD1 (8 bases). The DNA end favors TRBJ2-1, so the J call may be wrong. The germline gives CDR1 SGHTA, CDR2 FQGTGA. The CDR3 has 15 amino acids. CDR3 nucleotide sequence: TGTGCCAGCAGCCCCGGGGAGGGGACAGGCGGTGAGCAGTTCTTC. Translating gives CASSPGEGTGGEQFF.

V is TRBV27 and J is TRBJ1-1; D unresolved. Trimming removed 5 bases from V and 6 bases from J, with 16 bases in between. CDR3 length: 14 residues. The germline V gene has CDR1 MNHEY and CDR2 SMNVEV (reference sequence). Here the CDR3 DNA reads TGTGCCAGCAGTCTCCTTCTGGGGTCGTCTGAAGCTTTCTTT. It translates to CASSLLLGSSEAFF.

This clonotype was recorded at least ten times. The J gene is TRBJ1-1, the V gene TRBV13, with D tentatively TRBD1 (5 bases). Trimming shortened V by 0 bases and J by 2 bases, and 10 bases separated the two germline ends. In germline, CDR1 is PRHDT, CDR2 FYEKMQ (reference sequence). The CDR3 extends over 15 amino acids. The CDR3 DNA reads TGTGCCAGCAGCTTAGGGGGGCGGGGAAACACTGAAGCTTTCTTT. Its translation is CASSLGGRGNTEAFF.

Many counts were recorded for this clonotype. The chain joins TRBV11-2 to TRBJ2-3; 7 nucleotides match TRBD2. This CDR3 is built from 19 residues. Unmatched junction bases numbered 15, after V lost 0 bases and J lost 3 bases. Germline lookup yields CDR1 SGHAT and CDR2 FQNNGV. CDR3 bases: TGTGCCAGCAGCTTAGATCTCGGCGGGAGAGCCCTTCCAACAGATACGCAGTATTTT. Its translation is CASSLDLGGRALPTDTQYF.

There are many counts of this clonotype. The J gene is TRBJ1-1, the V gene TRBV28; D remains ambiguous. With 5 bases removed from V and 4 bases from J, the gap between germline ends came to 8 bases. Germline V gene lookup returns CDR1 MDHEN and CDR2 SYDVKM. This CDR3 comprises 12 residues. DNA for the CDR3: TGTGCCAGCAGTCACAGTGGCACTGAAGCTTTCTTT. Translation gives CASSHSGTEAFF.

The table lists this clonotype with many counts. The V and J genes are TRBV5-5 and TRBJ2-4, with D unresolved. The CDR3 extends over 11 amino acids. CDR1 is SGHKS, CDR2 YYEKEE, per germline (reference sequence). The V and J ends lost 0 bases and 11 bases respectively, with 6 bases between them. The CDR3 DNA is TGTGCCAGCAGCTTGGAAACGGTTCAGTACTTC. It encodes CASSLETVQYF.

This clonotype was counted many times. The V call is TRBV12-3 or TRBV12-4, the J call TRBJ1-5; D gene unclear. V lost 7 bases and J lost 5, with 15 bases in between. The CDR3 has 14 residues. The CDR3 spells CASTSDKADQPQHF. The CDR3 DNA is TGTGCCAGCACCTCAGACAAAGCTGATCAGCCCCAGCATTTT.

Details on this clonotype: This may be a read error: a much more frequent sequence differs by one nucleotide. CDR3 DNA sequence: TGTGCCAGCTCACCACGGGGACCCCGGGACGAGCAGTACTTC. Encoded protein: CASSPRGPRDEQYF. J is TRBJ2-7 and V is TRBV18; the D gene could be TRBD1 or TRBD2 (5 bases each). V was trimmed by 1 base and J by 5 bases, leaving 12 bases between them. Germline V gene lookup returns CDR1 KGHSH and CDR2 LQKENI. The CDR3 length is 14 residues.

There are a few counts of this clonotype. The rearrangement joins TRBV19 to TRBJ1-6; D might be TRBD1 (5 bases). Looked up from germline, CDR1 is LNHDA and CDR2 is SQIVND (reference sequence). The CDR3 runs to 14 residues. Trimming cost V 10 bases and J 5 bases, with 15 bases left between them. The CDR3 DNA reads TGTGCCACCTCTGAGGGGAAAGATAATTCACCCCTCCACTTT. Its protein is CATSEGKDNSPLHF. The full variable domain, in which reference TRBV19 and TRBJ1-6 provide the parts outside the CDR3, is DGGITQSPKYLFRKEGQNVTLSCEQNLNHDAMYWYRQDPGQGLRLIYYSQIVNDFQKGDIAEGYSVSREKKESFPLTVTSAQKNPTAFYLCATSEGKDNSPLHFGNGTRLTVT.

This clonotype was detected many times. This sequence joins TRBV20-1 and TRBJ2-7; D is unclear. Germline V gives CDR1 DFQATT, CDR2 SNEGSKA (reference sequence). The V end lost 5 bases, the J end lost 4 bases, and 12 bases lay between the germline ends. This CDR3 is built from 12 residues. The CDR3 sequence: CSASRAEYEQYF. The CDR3 coding sequence is TGCAGTGCTTCCCGGGCCGAATACGAGCAGTACTTC.

This clonotype was observed at least ten times. The chain recombines TRBV3-1 with TRBJ2-3, with D uncertain. V was trimmed by 4 bases and J by 2 bases, leaving 16 bases between them. The CDR3 totals 16 residues. CDR1 and CDR2 (germline): LGHDT, YNNKEL (reference sequence). CDR3 nucleotide sequence: TGTGCCAGCAGCCGCACGGGCGCCCGCGACACAGATACGCAGTATTTT. Protein product: CASSRTGARDTDTQYF.

The genes are TRBV25-1 and TRBJ2-7, with 9 nucleotides matching TRBD2. The germline CDR1 and CDR2 sequences are MGHDK and SYGVNS. The CDR3 runs to 19 residues. V was clipped by 4 bases and J by 0 bases; unmatched bases: 16. CDR3 amino acids: CASSGNSGGPGPYSYEQYF. CDR3 bases: TGTGCCAGCAGTGGAAATAGCGGGGGACCAGGACCCTACTCCTACGAGCAGTACTTC.

This clonotype came up many times. V is TRBV12-3 or TRBV12-4 and J is TRBJ1-1, with D maybe TRBD1 (5 bases). V lost 3 bases and J lost 3, with 8 bases in between. This CDR3 contains 13 residues. The CDR3 DNA follows: TGTGCCAGCAGTTTCGGAGGGGACACTGAAGCTTTCTTT. Protein: CASSFGGDTEAFF.

Only a few counts were recorded for this clonotype. This chain connects TRBV5-1 to TRBJ2-3, with D unresolved. The V and J ends lost 1 base and 2 bases respectively, with 11 bases between them. The CDR3 is made up of 15 amino acids. The germline CDR1 and CDR2 sequences are SGHRS and YFSETQ. The CDR3 DNA follows: TGCGCCAGCAGCTTGAATGACTTCCACACAGATACGCAGTATTTT. It is translated as CASSLNDFHTDTQYF.

Ten or more counts support this clonotype. The J gene is TRBJ1-1, the V gene TRBV30; D gene unclear. From germline, CDR1 is GTSNPN and CDR2 SVGIG (reference sequence). V was clipped by 3 bases and J by 0 bases, with 2 bases between them. The CDR3 has 11 amino acids. The CDR3 protein is CAWSLNTEAFF. CDR3 in DNA: TGTGCCTGGAGCCTGAACACTGAAGCTTTCTTT.

At least ten counts were recorded for this clonotype. J is TRBJ2-1 and V is TRBV15; D remains unclear. Deletions cut 0 bases from V and 7 bases from J, with 16 bases between. The germline V gene has CDR1 LNHNV and CDR2 YYDKDF (reference sequence). The CDR3 runs to 16 residues. As DNA, the CDR3 is TGTGCCACCAGCAGAGATCGTTGGCTAGAGTCGAATGAGCAGTTCTTC. Amino acid sequence: CATSRDRWLESNEQFF. The entire variable domain, with the rest obtained from reference TRBV15 and TRBJ2-1, is as follows: DAMVIQNPRYQVTQFGKPVTLSCSQTLNHNVMYWYQQKSSQAPKLLFHYYDKDFNNEADTPDNFQSRRPNTSFCFLDIRSPGLGDTAMYLCATSRDRWLESNEQFFGPGTRLTVL.

This clonotype was observed a handful of times. V gene TRBV6-9 combines with J gene TRBJ1-1; no firm D call. With 4 bases removed from V and 2 bases from J, the gap between germline ends came to 23 bases. Germline V gene data show CDR1 as MNHGY and CDR2 as SVAAGI. The CDR3 extends over 18 amino acids. In DNA, the CDR3 is TGTGCCAGCAGTTCACGCTTCATTGCCACCCAAGGAAACACTGAAGCTTTCTTT. As protein: CASSSRFIATQGNTEAFF.

This clonotype came up many times. The V gene is TRBV7-6, the J gene TRBJ2-7; 8 nucleotides align to TRBD2. The CDR3 runs 16 residues. Per germline, CDR1 SGHVS and CDR2 FNYEAQ. The ends lost 1 base at V and 5 bases at J; junction bases unmatched: 10. DNA of the CDR3: TGTGCCAGCAGCTTAGATCCAGCGGGGGTGAAGAACGAGCAGTACTTC. This codes for CASSLDPAGVKNEQYF.

With respect to this clonotype: A read error may explain this, as a much larger clone is one base away. The rearrangement uses TRBV27 and TRBJ2-3, with 8 bases lining up with TRBD2. This CDR3 comprises 16 residues. V shed 5 bases and J 2 bases; nucleotides not matched to a gene: 9. The germline V gene has CDR1 MNHEY and CDR2 SMNVEV (reference sequence). The CDR3 bases are TGTGCCAGCAGTCGGTCGGGGGGGGCACTCACAGATACGCAGTATTTT. Residues: CASSRSGGALTDTQYF.

This clonotype was detected ten times or more. This sequence joins TRBV5-1 and TRBJ2-7, with D tentatively TRBD2 (6 bases). CDR3 length: 14 residues. The germline CDR1 and CDR2 sequences are SGHRS and YFSETQ. The V end lost 9 bases, the J end lost 5 bases, and 21 bases lay between the germline ends. The CDR3 sequence is CATYRGGVVDEQYF. The CDR3 region has the DNA TGCGCCACCTACCGGGGAGGCGTCGTCGACGAGCAGTACTTC.

This rearrangement joins TRBV20-1 to TRBJ2-7, with D tentatively TRBD1 or TRBD2 (5 bases each). Germline V gene data show CDR1 as DFQATT and CDR2 as SNEGSKA (reference sequence). CDR3 length: 14 residues. V was trimmed by 3 bases and J by 4 bases, leaving 16 bases between them. CDR3 in amino acids: CSASPSEGFYEQYF. The DNA for the CDR3 is TGCAGTGCTAGCCCCAGTGAGGGGTTTTACGAGCAGTACTTC.

The CDR3 DNA reads as TGTGCCAGCAGCTTAGGGAAGGCGGGGATAGATACGCAGTATTTT. This translates into CASSLGKAGIDTQYF. The chain joins TRBV7-8 to TRBJ2-3; D might be TRBD2 (6 bases). CDR1 and CDR2 from the germline V gene are SGHVS and FQNEAQ. V shed 1 base and J shed 5 bases, with 13 bases lying between them. This CDR3 comprises 15 residues.

The V gene is TRBV24-1, the J gene TRBJ2-5; TRBD1 matches at 9 bases. The length of the CDR3 is 16 residues. V was clipped by 3 bases and J by 4 bases; unmatched bases: 8. Germline loops: CDR1 KGHDR, CDR2 SFDVKD. CDR3 bases: TGTGCCACCAGTGATGATACCCGGACAGGGGTAGAGACCCAGTACTTC. Its translation: CATSDDTRTGVETQYF.

This clonotype was seen ten or more times. V is TRBV12-3 or TRBV12-4 and J is TRBJ2-7; D tentatively reads TRBD1 or TRBD2 (5 bases each). V dropped 3 bases and J dropped 6 bases, with 15 bases sitting between them. CDR3 length equals 14 residues. This CDR3 is CASSFTGKGREQYF. As DNA, the CDR3 is TGTGCCAGCAGTTTTACGGGGAAGGGGCGCGAGCAGTACTTC.

This clonotype has more than one count but fewer than ten. The CDR3 reads CASSFDSQLDEKLFF. In DNA, the CDR3 is TGTGCCAGCAGCTTCGACTCCCAGTTGGATGAAAAACTGTTTTTT. The genes are TRBV5-6 and TRBJ1-4; unclear D gene. The CDR3 contains 15 residues. V was clipped by 2 bases and J by 6 bases, with 14 bases between them. Per the germline V gene, CDR1 is SGHDT and CDR2 is YYEEEE.